These T cell receptor beta chains were read from a single sample in a study of Ad26.COV2.S vaccination and SARS-CoV-2 variants. Assay: immunoSEQ multiplex PCR; the TCRdb copy retains only in-frame clones and omits some. Of 440,000 or so clones detected, about nine tenths appear once; the ten largest clones hold around 4.5%. The sample consisted of peripheral blood, taken in a trial of Ad26.COV2.S vaccine versus placebo. These receptors were obtained from a person between 18 and 65 years old who received the Ad26.COV2.S COVID-19 vaccine or a placebo. Both conserved end residues are part of each CDR3. The order of the fields is clone size, V gene, J gene, D gene, CDR3 DNA, CDR3 protein. A D gene is named only where the DNA matches it firmly. Clone size is stated in some rows and not others, as once, few, many or a class when expanded.

clone_size: NA
v_call: TRBV5-1
j_call: TRBJ2-7
d_call: TRBD2
cdr3_nt: TGCGCCAGCAGCGTAACCGGGACTAGCGGGGTCGAGCAGTACTTC
cdr3_aa: CASSVTGTSGVEQYF

clone_size: NA
v_call: TRBV28
j_call: TRBJ2-7
d_call: TRBD2
cdr3_nt: TGTGCCAGCATCAAAGGTGGACTAGCGGGCGAGCAGTACTTC
cdr3_aa: CASIKGGLAGEQYF

clone_size: NA
v_call: TRBV18
j_call: TRBJ2-5
d_call: TRBD2
cdr3_nt: TGTGCCAGCTCACCAAGGGTACTAGCGGGGGAAGAGACCCAGTACTTC
cdr3_aa: CASSPRVLAGEETQYF

clone_size: NA
v_call: TRBV9
j_call: TRBJ1-2
d_call: NA
cdr3_nt: TGTGCCAGCAGCCCATGGGACGGAGCTAACTATGGCTACACCTTC
cdr3_aa: CASSPWDGANYGYTF

clone_size: once
v_call: TRBV7-6
j_call: TRBJ2-7
d_call: TRBD2
cdr3_nt: TGTGCCAGCAGCTCCACGGGGGGAGAGGGGTCCTACGAGCAGTACTTC
cdr3_aa: CASSSTGGEGSYEQYF

clone_size: NA
v_call: TRBV20-1
j_call: TRBJ2-7
d_call: NA
cdr3_nt: TGCAGTGCTAGTCCGCGGGCGGGGCCCAACGAGCAGTACTTC
cdr3_aa: CSASPRAGPNEQYF

clone_size: NA
v_call: TRBV5-4
j_call: TRBJ2-7
d_call: TRBD2
cdr3_nt: TGTGCCACTGGACTAGCGAGGCACTACGAGCAGTACTTC
cdr3_aa: CATGLARHYEQYF

clone_size: NA
v_call: TRBV5-1
j_call: TRBJ2-7
d_call: TRBD2
cdr3_nt: TGCGCCAGCAGCTTAGCGGGAGGGTCCTACGAGCAGTACTTC
cdr3_aa: CASSLAGGSYEQYF

clone_size: NA
v_call: TRBV9
j_call: TRBJ2-5
d_call: NA
cdr3_nt: TGTGCCAGCAGCCCTACTCAACGGCTGGAAGAGACCCAGTACTTC
cdr3_aa: CASSPTQRLEETQYF

clone_size: NA
v_call: TRBV5-5
j_call: TRBJ2-1
d_call: NA
cdr3_nt: TGTGCCAGCAGCTGGAAGACAGTGACATACAATGAGCAGTTCTTC
cdr3_aa: CASSWKTVTYNEQFF

clone_size: NA
v_call: TRBV5-1
j_call: TRBJ2-7
d_call: NA
cdr3_nt: TGCGCCAGCAGCTTGGAAGGGATTGTGTACGAGCAGTACTTC
cdr3_aa: CASSLEGIVYEQYF